The rows below give T cell receptor beta chains drawn from one sample of a study of T cells after yellow fever vaccination. TCRdb itself ran the 5' RACE reads through MiXCR, one entry per CDR3 protein. The sample carries 60,000 to 75,000 distinct CDR3 sequences, 5% to 8% recorded once. The input for sequencing was CD8+ T cells sorted from PBMCs, taken about 49 days after the first yellow fever vaccination. All receptors come from a man aged 18 to 30 who received the YFV17D yellow fever vaccine. Each CDR3 is given with its conserved first and last residue. The order of the fields is J gene, clone size, D gene, V gene, CDR3 DNA, CDR3 protein. D genes are given only for firm matches. Clone size, where shown, is once, few, many, or a class for clones that have expanded.

j_call: TRBJ1-3
clone_size: .
d_call: .
v_call: TRBV14
cdr3_nt: TGTGCCAGCAGCCCCGGGACTACTGGAAACACCATATATTTT
cdr3_aa: CASSPGTTGNTIYF

j_call: TRBJ2-7
clone_size: few
d_call: TRBD2
v_call: TRBV6-5
cdr3_nt: TGTGCCAGCAGTTACTCGAGCCCGGGGGGGGAGGGGCAGTACTTC
cdr3_aa: CASSYSSPGGEGQYF

j_call: TRBJ2-2
clone_size: .
d_call: .
v_call: TRBV19
cdr3_nt: TGTGCCAGTAGTATTGCCGGGGAGCTGTTTTTT
cdr3_aa: CASSIAGELFF

j_call: TRBJ1-1
clone_size: many
d_call: .
v_call: TRBV4-3
cdr3_nt: TGCGCCAGCAGCCAAGATCAGTGGGGCACTACTGAAGCTTTCTTT
cdr3_aa: CASSQDQWGTTEAFF

j_call: TRBJ1-5
clone_size: few
d_call: .
v_call: TRBV5-6
cdr3_nt: TGTGCCAGCAGCCCGGGGGGCATTCAGCCCCAGCATTTT
cdr3_aa: CASSPGGIQPQHF

j_call: TRBJ2-3
clone_size: few
d_call: TRBD2
v_call: TRBV12-3/TRBV12-4
cdr3_nt: TGTGCCAGCAGTCCTGGACTAGCGGGGGGGCTGAGCACAGATACGCAGTATTTT
cdr3_aa: CASSPGLAGGLSTDTQYF

j_call: TRBJ1-1
clone_size: many
d_call: .
v_call: TRBV11-2
cdr3_nt: TGTGCCAGCAGCTACGCAGGGGCCCCTTACACTGAAGCTTTCTTT
cdr3_aa: CASSYAGAPYTEAFF

j_call: TRBJ1-1
clone_size: .
d_call: .
v_call: TRBV12-3/TRBV12-4
cdr3_nt: TGTGCCAGCAGTTTGCTTCCTGAAGCTTTCTTT
cdr3_aa: CASSLLPEAFF

j_call: TRBJ2-1
clone_size: many
d_call: .
v_call: TRBV7-9
cdr3_nt: TGTGCCAGCAGTTCCCCTGATAGCTCCTACAATGAGCAGTTCTTC
cdr3_aa: CASSSPDSSYNEQFF

j_call: TRBJ1-1
clone_size: many
d_call: .
v_call: TRBV12-3/TRBV12-4
cdr3_nt: TGTGCCAGCAGTTTAAGGAACACTGAAGCTTTCTTT
cdr3_aa: CASSLRNTEAFF

j_call: TRBJ2-2
clone_size: .
d_call: .
v_call: TRBV20-1
cdr3_nt: TGCAGTGCTAGAGATATGGACGGCGACACCGGGGAGCTGTTTTTT
cdr3_aa: CSARDMDGDTGELFF

j_call: TRBJ2-2
clone_size: many
d_call: .
v_call: TRBV7-3
cdr3_nt: TGTGCCAGCAGCCCTCAGACCGGGGAGCTGTTTTTT
cdr3_aa: CASSPQTGELFF

j_call: TRBJ2-3
clone_size: .
d_call: .
v_call: TRBV20-1
cdr3_nt: TGCAGTTCAATGGGGGACACAGATACGCAGTATTTT
cdr3_aa: CSSMGDTDTQYF

j_call: TRBJ2-7
clone_size: .
d_call: TRBD1
v_call: TRBV4-2
cdr3_nt: TGTGCCAGCAGCCAAGAACCGGGACAGGGAGTAGAGCAGTACTTC
cdr3_aa: CASSQEPGQGVEQYF

j_call: TRBJ2-1
clone_size: few
d_call: TRBD2
v_call: TRBV7-2
cdr3_nt: TGTGCCAGCAGCTCCCCCCTAGCGGGGAAGGGATACAATGAGCAGTTCTTC
cdr3_aa: CASSSPLAGKGYNEQFF

j_call: TRBJ2-1
clone_size: few
d_call: TRBD1
v_call: TRBV24-1
cdr3_nt: TGTGCCACCAGTGACCGGGACAGGGGTCGAGACAATGAGCAGTTCTTC
cdr3_aa: CATSDRDRGRDNEQFF

j_call: TRBJ2-3
clone_size: many
d_call: TRBD2
v_call: TRBV6-2/TRBV6-3
cdr3_nt: TGTGCCAGCAGTTACATCCAGCGGGGGGGCCTGCGGGGAGATACGCAGTATTTT
cdr3_aa: CASSYIQRGGLRGDTQYF

j_call: TRBJ2-1
clone_size: many
d_call: .
v_call: TRBV7-2
cdr3_nt: TGTGCCAGCAGCGCGTCGGACGGAGCGAACGAGCAGTTCTTC
cdr3_aa: CASSASDGANEQFF

j_call: TRBJ2-1
clone_size: few
d_call: TRBD2
v_call: TRBV27
cdr3_nt: TGTGCCAGCAGTCGGGGGGGCTCCTACAATGAGCAGTTCTTC
cdr3_aa: CASSRGGSYNEQFF

j_call: TRBJ2-5
clone_size: few
d_call: .
v_call: TRBV18
cdr3_nt: TGTGCCAGCTCACCTCTCGCGATGGCTTACACAGGAGAAGAGACCCAGTACTTC
cdr3_aa: CASSPLAMAYTGEETQYF

j_call: TRBJ2-5
clone_size: few
d_call: .
v_call: TRBV12-3/TRBV12-4
cdr3_nt: TGTGCCAGCAGCACGGGCCCAGTGCAAGAGACCCAGTACTTC
cdr3_aa: CASSTGPVQETQYF

j_call: TRBJ1-6
clone_size: .
d_call: .
v_call: TRBV19
cdr3_nt: TGTGCCAGTAGTGTCCTGACAGCAAGCTCCTATAATTCACCCCTCCACTTT
cdr3_aa: CASSVLTASSYNSPLHF

j_call: TRBJ1-4
clone_size: many
d_call: .
v_call: TRBV3-1
cdr3_nt: TGTGCCAGCAGCCAAGGGGGCGGGAATGAAAAACTGTTTTTT
cdr3_aa: CASSQGGGNEKLFF

j_call: TRBJ2-3
clone_size: many
d_call: .
v_call: TRBV4-1
cdr3_nt: TGCGCCAGCAGCTTCGGGATAGCGACAGATACGCAGTATTTT
cdr3_aa: CASSFGIATDTQYF

j_call: TRBJ1-5
clone_size: many
d_call: TRBD1
v_call: TRBV12-3/TRBV12-4
cdr3_nt: TGTGCCAGCAGGCAGGGGGGAAATCAGCCCCAGCATTTT
cdr3_aa: CASRQGGNQPQHF

j_call: TRBJ1-2
clone_size: many
d_call: TRBD1
v_call: TRBV27
cdr3_nt: TGTGCCAGCAGTCCTGGGACAGCGGTCTATGGCTACACCTTC
cdr3_aa: CASSPGTAVYGYTF

j_call: TRBJ2-5
clone_size: many
d_call: TRBD1
v_call: TRBV7-3
cdr3_nt: TGTGCCAGCAGCTTGACGGGGACAGGGCAAGAGACCCAGTACTTC
cdr3_aa: CASSLTGTGQETQYF

j_call: TRBJ1-4
clone_size: few
d_call: .
v_call: TRBV5-1
cdr3_nt: TGCGCCAGCAGCTTGACAGGCAGCACTAATGAAAAACTGTTTTTT
cdr3_aa: CASSLTGSTNEKLFF

j_call: TRBJ2-1
clone_size: many
d_call: .
v_call: TRBV7-6
cdr3_nt: TGTGCCAGCAGCGAAGCCTCCTCCTACAATGAGCAGTTCTTC
cdr3_aa: CASSEASSYNEQFF

j_call: TRBJ1-1
clone_size: many
d_call: TRBD1
v_call: TRBV12-3/TRBV12-4
cdr3_nt: TGTGCCAGCACTGTAACAGGGGCTGGCACTGAAGCTTTCTTT
cdr3_aa: CASTVTGAGTEAFF

j_call: TRBJ1-5
clone_size: few
d_call: .
v_call: TRBV23-1
cdr3_nt: TGCGCCAGCAGTGGACAACTCAAATGCTTGCAGCCCCAGCATTTT
cdr3_aa: CASSGQLKCLQPQHF

j_call: TRBJ2-2
clone_size: many
d_call: .
v_call: TRBV4-1
cdr3_nt: TGCGCCAGCAGCCAAGGTGGGATCTTGGGGTCGGACCGCGCGAACACCGGGGAGCTGTTTTTT
cdr3_aa: CASSQGGILGSDRANTGELFF

j_call: TRBJ2-1
clone_size: many
d_call: .
v_call: TRBV11-1
cdr3_nt: TGTGCCAGCAGCGCGACAGCAAACTCCTACAATGAGCAGTTCTTC
cdr3_aa: CASSATANSYNEQFF

j_call: TRBJ2-7
clone_size: many
d_call: TRBD2
v_call: TRBV7-3
cdr3_nt: TGTGCCAGCAGCTCGGGACTAGCGGGGGACGAGCAGTACTTC
cdr3_aa: CASSSGLAGDEQYF

j_call: TRBJ1-6
clone_size: many
d_call: .
v_call: TRBV7-9
cdr3_nt: TGTGCCAGCAGCCCTTTATTTCTAGGCGGTTCACCCCTCCACTTT
cdr3_aa: CASSPLFLGGSPLHF

j_call: TRBJ2-2
clone_size: many
d_call: .
v_call: TRBV11-2
cdr3_nt: TGTGCCAGCAGCTTAACCAGCGGGAACACCGGGGAGCTGTTTTTT
cdr3_aa: CASSLTSGNTGELFF

j_call: TRBJ2-1
clone_size: few
d_call: .
v_call: TRBV12-3/TRBV12-4
cdr3_nt: TGTGCCAGCACCCCTGGGGCGGACGCCTACAATGAGCAGTTCTTC
cdr3_aa: CASTPGADAYNEQFF

j_call: TRBJ2-7
clone_size: many
d_call: .
v_call: TRBV9
cdr3_nt: TGTGCCAGCAGCGTATTCGCGGGGGCCTCAGTCGAGCAGTACTTC
cdr3_aa: CASSVFAGASVEQYF

j_call: TRBJ2-1
clone_size: many
d_call: .
v_call: TRBV12-3/TRBV12-4
cdr3_nt: TGTGCCAGCAGTTTGGGGGACAATGAGCAGTTCTTC
cdr3_aa: CASSLGDNEQFF

j_call: TRBJ2-3
clone_size: many
d_call: TRBD2
v_call: TRBV9
cdr3_nt: TGTGCCAGCAGCGTCGCCGGGGAGGGGAGCACAGATACGCAGTATTTT
cdr3_aa: CASSVAGEGSTDTQYF